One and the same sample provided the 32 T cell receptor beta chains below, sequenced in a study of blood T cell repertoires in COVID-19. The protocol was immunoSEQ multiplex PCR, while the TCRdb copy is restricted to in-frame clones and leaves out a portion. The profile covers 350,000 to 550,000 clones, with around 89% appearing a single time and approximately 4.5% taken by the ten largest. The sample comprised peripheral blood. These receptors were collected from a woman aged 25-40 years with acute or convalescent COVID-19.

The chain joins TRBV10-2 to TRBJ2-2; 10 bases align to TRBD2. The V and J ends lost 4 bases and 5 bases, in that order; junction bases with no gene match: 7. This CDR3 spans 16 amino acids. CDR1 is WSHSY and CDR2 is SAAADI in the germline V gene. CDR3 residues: CASSASSGGGTGELFF. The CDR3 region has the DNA TGCGCCAGCAGTGCATCTAGCGGGGGAGGAACCGGGGAGCTGTTTTTT.

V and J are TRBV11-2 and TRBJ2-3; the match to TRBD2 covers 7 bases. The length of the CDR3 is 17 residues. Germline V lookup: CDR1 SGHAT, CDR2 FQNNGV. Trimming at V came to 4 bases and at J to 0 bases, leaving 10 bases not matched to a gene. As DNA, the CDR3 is TGTGCCAGCAGCTACCCTCAACTAGCGACTAGCACAGATACGCAGTATTTT. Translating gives CASSYPQLATSTDTQYF.

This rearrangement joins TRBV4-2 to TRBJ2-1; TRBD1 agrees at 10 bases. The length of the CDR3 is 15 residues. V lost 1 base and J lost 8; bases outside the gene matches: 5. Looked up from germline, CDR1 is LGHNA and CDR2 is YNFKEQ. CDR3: CASSQAGQGSDEQFF. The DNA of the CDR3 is TGTGCCAGCAGCCAAGCGGGACAGGGGTCCGATGAGCAGTTCTTC.

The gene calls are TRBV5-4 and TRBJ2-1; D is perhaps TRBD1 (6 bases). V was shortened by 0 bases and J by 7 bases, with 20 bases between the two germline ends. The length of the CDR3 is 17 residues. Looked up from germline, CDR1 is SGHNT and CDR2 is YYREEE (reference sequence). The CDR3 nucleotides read TGTGCCAGCAGCTTGGGTGGGGGTCAGGGGATTGCGAATGAGCAGTTCTTC. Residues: CASSLGGGQGIANEQFF.

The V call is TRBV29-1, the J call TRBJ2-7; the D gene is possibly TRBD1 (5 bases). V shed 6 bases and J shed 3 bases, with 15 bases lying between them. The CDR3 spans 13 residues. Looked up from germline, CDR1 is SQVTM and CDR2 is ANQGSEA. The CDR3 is CSVRDERFYEQYF. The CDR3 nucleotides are TGCAGCGTCAGGGATGAACGATTCTACGAGCAGTACTTC.

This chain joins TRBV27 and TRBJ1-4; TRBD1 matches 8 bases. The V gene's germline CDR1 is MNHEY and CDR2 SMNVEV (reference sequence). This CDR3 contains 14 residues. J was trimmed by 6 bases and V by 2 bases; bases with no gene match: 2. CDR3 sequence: CASSLQQGDEKLFF. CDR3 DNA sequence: TGTGCCAGCAGTTTACAACAGGGGGATGAAAAACTGTTTTTT.

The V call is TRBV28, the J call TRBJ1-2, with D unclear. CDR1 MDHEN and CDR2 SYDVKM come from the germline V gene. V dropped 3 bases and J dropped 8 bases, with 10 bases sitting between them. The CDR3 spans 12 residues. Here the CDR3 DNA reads TGTGCCAGCAGTTTGGCTTTCATAGGCTACACCTTC. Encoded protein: CASSLAFIGYTF.

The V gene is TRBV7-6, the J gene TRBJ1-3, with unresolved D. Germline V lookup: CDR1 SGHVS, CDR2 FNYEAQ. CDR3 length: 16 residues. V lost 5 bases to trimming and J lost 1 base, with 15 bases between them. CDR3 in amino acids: CASSPLLPYSGNTIYF. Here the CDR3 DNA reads TGTGCCAGCAGCCCACTTCTCCCCTATTCTGGAAACACCATATATTTT.

The CDR3 sequence: CSVTYRETNEKLFF. The CDR3 DNA reads TGCAGCGTTACCTACAGGGAGACTAATGAAAAACTGTTTTTT. The chain is built from TRBV29-1 and TRBJ1-4, with D maybe TRBD1 (6 bases). The V and J ends lost 5 bases and 2 bases respectively, with 12 bases between them. Germline V gene lookup returns CDR1 SQVTM and CDR2 ANQGSEA. The CDR3 consists of 14 residues.

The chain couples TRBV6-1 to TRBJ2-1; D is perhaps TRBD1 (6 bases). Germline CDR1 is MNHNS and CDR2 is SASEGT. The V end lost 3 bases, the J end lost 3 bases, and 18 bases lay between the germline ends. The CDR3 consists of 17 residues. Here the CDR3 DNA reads TGTGCCAGCAGTGAGGCCCCAACAGGGCCCTACTACAATGAGCAGTTCTTC. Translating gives CASSEAPTGPYYNEQFF.

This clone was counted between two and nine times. CDR3 residues: CASSPSAGGGPYGYTF. The CDR3 region has the DNA TGTGCCAGCAGCCCTTCGGCAGGGGGAGGCCCCTATGGCTACACCTTC. The chain combines TRBV7-8 with TRBJ1-2, with 7 bases fitting TRBD1. J was trimmed by 4 bases and V by 5 bases; bases with no gene match: 13. The germline gives CDR1 SGHVS, CDR2 FQNEAQ. This CDR3 has 16 residues.

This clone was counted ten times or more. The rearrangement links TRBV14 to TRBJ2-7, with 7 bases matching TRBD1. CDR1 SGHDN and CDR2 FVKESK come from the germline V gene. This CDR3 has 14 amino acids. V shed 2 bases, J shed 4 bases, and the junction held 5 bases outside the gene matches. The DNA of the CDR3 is TGTGCCAGCAGCCAAAACCCACAGGGGTACGAGCAGTACTTC. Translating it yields CASSQNPQGYEQYF.

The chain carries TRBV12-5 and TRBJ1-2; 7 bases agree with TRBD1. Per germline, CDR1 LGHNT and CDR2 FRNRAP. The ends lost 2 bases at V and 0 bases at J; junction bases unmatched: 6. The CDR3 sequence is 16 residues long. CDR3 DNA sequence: TGTGCTAGTGGTTTGTCGGAGGGGGCAACTAACTATGGCTACACCTTC. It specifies CASGLSEGATNYGYTF.

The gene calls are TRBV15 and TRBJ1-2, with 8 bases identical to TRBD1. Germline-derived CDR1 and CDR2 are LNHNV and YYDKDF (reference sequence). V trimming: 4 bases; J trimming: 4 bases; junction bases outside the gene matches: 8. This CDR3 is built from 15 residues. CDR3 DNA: TGTGCCACCAGCAACAGACAGGGGTTTAGCTATGGCTACACCTTC. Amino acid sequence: CATSNRQGFSYGYTF.

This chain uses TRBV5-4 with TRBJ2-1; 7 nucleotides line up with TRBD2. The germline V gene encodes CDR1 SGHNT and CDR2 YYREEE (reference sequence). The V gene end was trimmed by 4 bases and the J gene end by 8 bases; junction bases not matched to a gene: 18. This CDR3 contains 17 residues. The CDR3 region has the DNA TGTGCCAGCAGCGCAACTAGCGCTCATAATACATTCTATGAGCAGTTCTTC. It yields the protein CASSATSAHNTFYEQFF.

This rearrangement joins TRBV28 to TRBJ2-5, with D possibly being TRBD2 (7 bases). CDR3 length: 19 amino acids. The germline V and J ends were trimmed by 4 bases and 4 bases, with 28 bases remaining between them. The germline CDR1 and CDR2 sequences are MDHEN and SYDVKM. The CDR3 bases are TGTGCCAGCAGTTCCCGTGTGGGGGGGCGCTTGGTGGCGAGAGAGACCCAGTACTTC. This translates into CASSSRVGGRLVARETQYF.

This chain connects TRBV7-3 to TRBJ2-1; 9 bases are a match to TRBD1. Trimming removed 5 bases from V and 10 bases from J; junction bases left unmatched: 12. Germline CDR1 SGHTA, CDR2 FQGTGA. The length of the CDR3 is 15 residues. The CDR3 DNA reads TGTGCCAGCAGCAATGGAGGACAGGGGAACACCGAGCAGTTCTTC. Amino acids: CASSNGGQGNTEQFF.

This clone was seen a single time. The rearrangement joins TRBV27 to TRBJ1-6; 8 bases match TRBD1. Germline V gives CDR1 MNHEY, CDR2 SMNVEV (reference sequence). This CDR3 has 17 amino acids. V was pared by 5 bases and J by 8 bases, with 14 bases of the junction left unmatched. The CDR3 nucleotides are TGTGCCAGCAGTGCTGGGTCGACCGGGACAGGACATTCACCCCTCCACTTT. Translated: CASSAGSTGTGHSPLHF.

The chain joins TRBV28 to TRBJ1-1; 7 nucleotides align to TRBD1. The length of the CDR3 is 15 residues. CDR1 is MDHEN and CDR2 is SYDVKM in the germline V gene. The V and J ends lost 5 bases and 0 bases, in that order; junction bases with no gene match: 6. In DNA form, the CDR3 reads TGTGCCAGCAGTCAGGGGGACAGCCTGAACACTGAAGCTTTCTTT. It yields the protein CASSQGDSLNTEAFF. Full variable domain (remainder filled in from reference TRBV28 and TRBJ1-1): DVKVTQSSRYLVKRTGEKVFLECVQDMDHENMFWYRQDPGLGLRLIYFSYDVKMKEKGDIPEGYSVSREKKERFSLILESASTNQTSMYLCASSQGDSLNTEAFFGQGTRLTVV.

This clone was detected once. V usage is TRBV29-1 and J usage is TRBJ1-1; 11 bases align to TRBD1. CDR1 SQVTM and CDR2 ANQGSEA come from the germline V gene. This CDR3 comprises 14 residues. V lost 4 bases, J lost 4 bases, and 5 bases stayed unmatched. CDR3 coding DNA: TGCAGCGTTGCAGGACAGGGGGCGGGCACTGAAGCTTTCTTT. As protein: CSVAGQGAGTEAFF.

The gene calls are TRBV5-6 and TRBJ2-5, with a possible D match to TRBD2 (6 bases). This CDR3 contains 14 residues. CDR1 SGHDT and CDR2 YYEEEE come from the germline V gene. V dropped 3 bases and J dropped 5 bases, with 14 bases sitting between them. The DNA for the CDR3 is TGTGCCAGCAGCTCGAGACTAGGAGGGGAGACCCAGTACTTC. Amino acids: CASSSRLGGETQYF.

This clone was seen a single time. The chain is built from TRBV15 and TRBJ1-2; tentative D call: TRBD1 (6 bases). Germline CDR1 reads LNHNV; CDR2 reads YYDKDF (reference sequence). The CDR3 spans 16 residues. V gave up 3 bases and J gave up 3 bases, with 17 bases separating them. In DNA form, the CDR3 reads TGTGCCACCAGCAGTGGAACCACTGGACAGTACTATGGCTACACCTTC. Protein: CATSSGTTGQYYGYTF.

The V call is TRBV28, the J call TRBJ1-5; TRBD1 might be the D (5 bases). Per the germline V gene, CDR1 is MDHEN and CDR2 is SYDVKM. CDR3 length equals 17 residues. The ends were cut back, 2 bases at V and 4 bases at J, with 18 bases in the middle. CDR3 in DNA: TGTGCCAGCAGTTTAGCTGGTGGAATGGGGCTAAATCAGCCCCAGCATTTT. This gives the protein CASSLAGGMGLNQPQHF.

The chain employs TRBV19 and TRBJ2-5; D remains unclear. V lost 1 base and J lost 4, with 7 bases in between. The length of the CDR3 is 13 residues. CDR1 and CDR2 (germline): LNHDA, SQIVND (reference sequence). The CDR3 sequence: CASSIAFRETQYF. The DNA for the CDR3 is TGTGCCAGTAGTATAGCCTTCAGAGAGACCCAGTACTTC.

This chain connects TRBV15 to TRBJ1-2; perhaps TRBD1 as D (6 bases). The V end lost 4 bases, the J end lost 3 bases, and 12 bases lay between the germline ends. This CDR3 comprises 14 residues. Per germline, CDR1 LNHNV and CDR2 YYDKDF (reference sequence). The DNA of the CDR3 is TGTGCCACCAGCAAATCTAGGACAGACTATGGCTACACCTTC. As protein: CATSKSRTDYGYTF.

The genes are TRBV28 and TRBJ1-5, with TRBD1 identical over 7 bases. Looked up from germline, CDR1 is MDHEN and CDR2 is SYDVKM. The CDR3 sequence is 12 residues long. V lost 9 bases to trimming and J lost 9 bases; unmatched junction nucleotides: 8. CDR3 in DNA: TGTGCCAGTGGGGACAGCCCTCGGCCCCAGCATTTT. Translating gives CASGDSPRPQHF.

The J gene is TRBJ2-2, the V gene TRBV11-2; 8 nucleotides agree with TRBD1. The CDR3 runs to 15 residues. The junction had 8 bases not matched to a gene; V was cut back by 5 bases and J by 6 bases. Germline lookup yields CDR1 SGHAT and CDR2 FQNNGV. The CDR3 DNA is TGTGCCAGCAGCCACCCAAGGGACAGGTCCGGGGAGCTGTTTTTT. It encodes CASSHPRDRSGELFF.

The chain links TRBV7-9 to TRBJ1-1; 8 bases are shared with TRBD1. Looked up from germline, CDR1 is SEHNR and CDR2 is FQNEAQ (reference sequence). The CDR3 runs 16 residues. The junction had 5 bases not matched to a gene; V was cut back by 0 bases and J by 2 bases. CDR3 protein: CASSLARDRQNTEAFF. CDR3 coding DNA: TGTGCCAGCAGCTTAGCGAGGGACAGGCAAAACACTGAAGCTTTCTTT.

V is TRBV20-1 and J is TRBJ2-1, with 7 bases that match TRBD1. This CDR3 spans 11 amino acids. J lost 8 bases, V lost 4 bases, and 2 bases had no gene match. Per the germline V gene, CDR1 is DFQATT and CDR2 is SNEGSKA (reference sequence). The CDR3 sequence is CSATRGYEQFF. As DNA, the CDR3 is TGCAGTGCTACCAGGGGGTATGAGCAGTTCTTC.

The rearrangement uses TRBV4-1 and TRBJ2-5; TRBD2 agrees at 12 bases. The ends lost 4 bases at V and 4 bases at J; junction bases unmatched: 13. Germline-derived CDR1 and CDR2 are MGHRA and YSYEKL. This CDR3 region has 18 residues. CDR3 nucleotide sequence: TGCGCCAGCAGCCCCAACTATACTAGCGGGGGGTCCAGAGAGACCCAGTACTTC. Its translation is CASSPNYTSGGSRETQYF.

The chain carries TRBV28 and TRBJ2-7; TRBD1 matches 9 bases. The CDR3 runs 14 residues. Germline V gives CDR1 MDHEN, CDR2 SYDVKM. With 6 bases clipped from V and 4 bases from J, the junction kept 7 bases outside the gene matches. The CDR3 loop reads CASSTGGPPYEQYF. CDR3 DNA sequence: TGTGCCAGCAGCACAGGGGGCCCCCCTTACGAGCAGTACTTC.

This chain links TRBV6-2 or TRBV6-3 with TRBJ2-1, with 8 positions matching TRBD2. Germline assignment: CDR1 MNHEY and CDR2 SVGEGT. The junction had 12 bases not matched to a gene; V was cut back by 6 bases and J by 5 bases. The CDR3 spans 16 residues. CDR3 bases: TGTGCCAGCAGCCCTCTCTTGTCTAGCGGGCACAATGAGCAGTTCTTC. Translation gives CASSPLLSSGHNEQFF.